This TCR beta chain is drawn from a study of EBV T-cell therapy then PD-1 blockade in nasopharyngeal carcinoma. Stated time point: 266 days after commencement of treatment, after nivolumab therapy. Treatment denoted: AdE1-LMPpoly-expanded autologous EBV-specific T-cell therapy followed by anti-PD-1 nivolumab. This table comes from immunoSEQ multiplex PCR, and its TCRdb copy is limited to in-frame clones, with some not included. This sample has about 21,000 clones, with around 80% found just once. A note on this clone: Its antigen is not identified.

The germline V gene encodes CDR1 MRHNA and CDR2 SNTAGT. V dropped 6 bases and J dropped 3; count of bases not matched to a gene: 5. This CDR3 is built from 15 residues. Sequencing was performed on CD8+ T cells from blood, taken around day 300 from a patient whose treatment included autologous EBV-specific T cells and nivolumab. The clonotype comes from a man aged 35 to 55 with nasopharyngeal carcinoma. The chain employs TRBV6-4 and TRBJ2-3; 11 bases align to TRBD1. The CDR3 DNA sequence: TGTGCCAGCAGCGCCGGGACAGGGGGAACAGATACGCAGTATTTT. Protein: CASSAGTGGTDTQYF.